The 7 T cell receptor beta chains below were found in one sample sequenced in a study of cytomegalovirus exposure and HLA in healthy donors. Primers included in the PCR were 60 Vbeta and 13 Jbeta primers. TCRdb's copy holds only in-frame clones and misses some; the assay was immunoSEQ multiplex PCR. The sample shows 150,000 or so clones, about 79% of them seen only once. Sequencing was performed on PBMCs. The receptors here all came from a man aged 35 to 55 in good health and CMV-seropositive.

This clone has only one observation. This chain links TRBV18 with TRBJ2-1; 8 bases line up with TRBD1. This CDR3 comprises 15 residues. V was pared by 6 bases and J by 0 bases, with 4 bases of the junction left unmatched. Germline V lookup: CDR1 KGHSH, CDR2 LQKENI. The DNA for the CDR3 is TGTGCCAGCTCGTCAGACAGGGGCTCCTACAATGAGCAGTTCTTC. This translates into CASSSDRGSYNEQFF.

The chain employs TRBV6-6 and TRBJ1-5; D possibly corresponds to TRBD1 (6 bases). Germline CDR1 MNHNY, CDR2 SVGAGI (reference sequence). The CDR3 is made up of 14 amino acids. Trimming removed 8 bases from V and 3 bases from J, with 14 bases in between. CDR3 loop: CASSWGGPNQPQHF. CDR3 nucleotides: TGTGCCAGCTCCTGGGGGGGGCCCAATCAGCCCCAGCATTTT.

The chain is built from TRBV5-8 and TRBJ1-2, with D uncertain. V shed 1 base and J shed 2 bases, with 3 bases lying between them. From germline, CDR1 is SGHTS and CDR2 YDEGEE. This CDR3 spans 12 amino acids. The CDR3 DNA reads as TGTGCCAGCAGCTTGTCAAACTATGGCTACACCTTC. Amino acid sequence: CASSLSNYGYTF.

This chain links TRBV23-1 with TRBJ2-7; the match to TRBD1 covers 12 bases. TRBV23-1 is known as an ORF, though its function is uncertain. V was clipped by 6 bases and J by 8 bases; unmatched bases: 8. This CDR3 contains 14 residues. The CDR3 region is CASRVFRDRGQQYF. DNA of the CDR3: TGCGCCAGCAGGGTTTTCCGGGACAGGGGGCAGCAGTACTTC.

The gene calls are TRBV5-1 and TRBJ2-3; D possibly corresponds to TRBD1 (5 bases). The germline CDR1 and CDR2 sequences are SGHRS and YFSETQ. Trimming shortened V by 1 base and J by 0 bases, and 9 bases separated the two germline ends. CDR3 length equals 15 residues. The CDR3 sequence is CASSLTGSSTDTQYF. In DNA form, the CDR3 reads TGCGCCAGCAGCTTGACAGGTTCTAGCACAGATACGCAGTATTTT.

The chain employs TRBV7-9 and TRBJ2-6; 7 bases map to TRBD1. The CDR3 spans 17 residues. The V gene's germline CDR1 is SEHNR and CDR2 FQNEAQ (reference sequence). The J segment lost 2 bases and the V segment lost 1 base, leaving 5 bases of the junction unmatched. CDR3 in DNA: TGTGCCAGCAGCTTAGGAGGGACAGTAACTGGGGCCAACGTCCTGACTTTC. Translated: CASSLGGTVTGANVLTF.

The chain's CDR3 is CASSVGPSGGEEQFF. The CDR3 nucleotides read TGTGCCAGCAGCGTCGGGCCTAGCGGAGGGGAGGAGCAGTTCTTC. This sequence joins TRBV9 and TRBJ2-1, with 7 bases identical to TRBD2. Germline trimming cut 2 bases from V and 10 bases from J; bases unmatched to any gene: 12. Germline V gene data show CDR1 as SGDLS and CDR2 as YYNGEE. This CDR3 has 15 residues.